This T cell receptor beta chain was sequenced in a study of T-cell reconstitution after alpha-beta-depleted transplantation in children. Many counts were recorded for this clonotype. Using unique molecular identifiers, the investigators prepared the TCRbeta library. TCRdb recomputed calls from the PCR reads with MiXCR, one row per CDR3 protein. The table shows about 460,000 distinct CDR3 sequences, with roughly 10% occurring only once. J gave up 2 bases and V 5 bases, and 6 bases lay outside the gene matches. Germline V gives CDR1 SEHNR, CDR2 FQNEAQ (reference sequence). The CDR3 has 14 residues. This clonotype was sampled from a child aged 2 to 10 with inherited bone marrow failure, due to receive a stem cell transplant. The genes are TRBV7-9 and TRBJ2-7; TRBD1 matches 7 bases. The sample was PBMCs, taken before TCRalphabeta/CD19-depleted stem cell transplant. The CDR3 protein is CASSDLDRAYEQYF. In DNA, the CDR3 is TGTGCCAGCAGCGACCTCGACAGGGCCTACGAGCAGTACTTC.